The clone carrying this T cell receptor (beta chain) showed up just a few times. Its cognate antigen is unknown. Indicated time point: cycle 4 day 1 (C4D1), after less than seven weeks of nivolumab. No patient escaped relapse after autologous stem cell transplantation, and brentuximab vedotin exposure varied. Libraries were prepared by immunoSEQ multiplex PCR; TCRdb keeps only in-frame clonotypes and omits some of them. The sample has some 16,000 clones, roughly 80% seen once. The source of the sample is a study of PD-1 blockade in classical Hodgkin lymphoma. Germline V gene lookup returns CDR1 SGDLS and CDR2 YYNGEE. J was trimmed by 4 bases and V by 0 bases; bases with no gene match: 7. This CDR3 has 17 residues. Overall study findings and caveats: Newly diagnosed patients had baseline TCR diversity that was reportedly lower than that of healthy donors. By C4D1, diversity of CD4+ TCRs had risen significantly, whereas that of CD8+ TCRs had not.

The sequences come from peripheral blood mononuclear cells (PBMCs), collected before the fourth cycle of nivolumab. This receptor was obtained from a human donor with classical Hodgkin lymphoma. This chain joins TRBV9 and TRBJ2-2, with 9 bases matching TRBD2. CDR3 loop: CASSVGAAGGTTGELFF. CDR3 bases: TGTGCCAGCAGCGTAGGGGCAGCGGGGGGCACCACCGGGGAGCTGTTTTTT.